This T cell receptor beta chain comes out of a study of T cell changes during pregnancy in multiple sclerosis. The method was immunoSEQ multiplex PCR; TCRdb's version includes in-frame clones alone and lacks a portion of them. Counted here are 35,000 to 45,000 clones, roughly nine tenths occurring once; the ten biggest clones make up 0.45% to 0.5%. Per the germline V gene, CDR1 is SGHTA and CDR2 is FQGNSA. The CDR3 length is 15 residues. V gave up 1 base and J gave up 9 bases; unmatched junction bases: 9. The receptor's source is a female donor in good health, enrolled as a control in a pregnancy study. Sequenced here: CD4+ T cells from peripheral blood mononuclear cells, sampled in the second trimester of pregnancy. The rearrangement joins TRBV7-2 to TRBJ2-1, with 7 nucleotides matching TRBD2. CDR3 amino acids: CASSLGPSGVSEQFF. CDR3 bases: TGTGCCAGCAGCTTAGGTCCCAGCGGGGTCAGTGAGCAGTTCTTC.